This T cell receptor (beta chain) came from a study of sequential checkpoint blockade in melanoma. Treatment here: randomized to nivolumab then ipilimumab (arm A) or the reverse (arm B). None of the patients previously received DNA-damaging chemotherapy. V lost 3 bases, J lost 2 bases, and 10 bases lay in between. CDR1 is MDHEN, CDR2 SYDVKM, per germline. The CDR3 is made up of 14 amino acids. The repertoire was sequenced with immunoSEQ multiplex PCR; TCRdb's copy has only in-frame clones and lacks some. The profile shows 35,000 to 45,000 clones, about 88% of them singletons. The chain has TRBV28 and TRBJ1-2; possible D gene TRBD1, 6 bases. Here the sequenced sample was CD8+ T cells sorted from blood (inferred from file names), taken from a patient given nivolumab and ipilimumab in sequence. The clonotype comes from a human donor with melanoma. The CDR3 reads CASSFQGPNYGYTF. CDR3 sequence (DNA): TGTGCCAGCAGTTTCCAGGGGCCGAACTATGGCTACACCTTC.